What follows are 9 T cell receptor beta chains derived from one specimen sequenced in a study of cytomegalovirus exposure and HLA in healthy donors. The PCR had 60 Vbeta and 13 Jbeta primers. Assay used: immunoSEQ multiplex PCR; TCRdb lists only in-frame clones, some missing. Among about 95,000 clones listed, approximately 85% were seen once. Sequenced material: PBMCs. The source of these receptors is a man under 40 in good health and CMV-seropositive.

The V call is TRBV6-5, the J call TRBJ2-3, with a weak D call TRBD1 (5 bases). CDR3 length equals 15 residues. V was trimmed by 6 bases and J by 3 bases, leaving 16 bases between them. The V gene's germline CDR1 is MNHEY and CDR2 SVGAGI. The CDR3 region is CASRPWVTVTDTQYF. Written as DNA, the CDR3 is TGTGCCAGCAGGCCCTGGGTGACAGTGACAGATACGCAGTATTTT.

The J gene is TRBJ1-3, the V gene TRBV6-5; no firm D call. This CDR3 has 15 amino acids. Deletions cut 4 bases from V and 4 bases from J, with 14 bases between. Looked up from germline, CDR1 is MNHEY and CDR2 is SVGAGI. CDR3 protein: CASSSKPRLGNTIYF. In nucleotides, the CDR3 is TGTGCCAGCAGTTCTAAACCCCGGTTGGGAAACACCATATATTTT.

CDR3: CASSLQDTDTQYF. The CDR3 nucleotides are TGTGCCAGCAGCTTACAGGACACAGATACGCAGTATTTT. The rearrangement joins TRBV5-6 to TRBJ2-3, with a possible D match to TRBD1 (5 bases). Trimming left V 2 bases short and J 2 bases short, with 6 bases between. The CDR3 runs 13 residues. From germline, CDR1 is SGHDT and CDR2 YYEEEE.

The chain links TRBV30 to TRBJ1-1, with D tentatively TRBD1 (6 bases). In germline, CDR1 is GTSNPN, CDR2 SVGIG (reference sequence). The ends were cut back, 5 bases at V and 4 bases at J, with 14 bases in the middle. The CDR3 is 13 residues long. The CDR3 nucleotides read TGTGCCTGGGTGGGGGGGCCGGGCACTGAAGCTTTCTTT. Translating gives CAWVGGPGTEAFF.

About this clone: At one end, the junction sequence differs from germline, possibly due to a read error. The chain has TRBV6-5 and TRBJ2-1, with 9 bases that match TRBD2. CDR3 length: 15 residues. The V gene's germline CDR1 is MNHEY and CDR2 SVGAGI. The CDR3 nucleotides read TGTGCCAGCACGTATAGCGGGAGCTCCTACAATGAGCGGTTCTTC. This gives the protein CASTYSGSSYNERFF.

The rearrangement uses TRBV6-5 and TRBJ2-5, with D perhaps matching TRBD2 (6 bases). This CDR3 has 12 amino acids. V gave up 6 bases and J gave up 6 bases, with 11 bases separating them. Germline CDR1 MNHEY, CDR2 SVGAGI. DNA for the CDR3: TGTGCCAGCAGATTCGGGAGTCAGACCCAGTACTTC. This translates into CASRFGSQTQYF.

The genes are TRBV15 and TRBJ2-7; TRBD2 aligns across 9 bases. This CDR3 contains 15 residues. After removal of 5 bases from V and 5 bases from J, the junction contained 10 bases not matched to a gene. In germline, CDR1 is LNHNV, CDR2 YYDKDF (reference sequence). CDR3 protein: CATSVQGLAGDEQYF. The CDR3 region has the DNA TGTGCCACCAGCGTACAGGGACTAGCTGGGGACGAGCAGTACTTC.

This clone was observed a few times. The chain couples TRBV12-5 to TRBJ2-7, with TRBD1 matching 9 bases. J gave up 3 bases and V 5 bases, and 5 bases lay outside the gene matches. Germline V lookup: CDR1 LGHNT, CDR2 FRNRAP. The CDR3 has 14 amino acids. CDR3 coding DNA: TGTGCTAGTGGTCCACAGGGGGCACACTACGAGCAGTACTTC. Residues: CASGPQGAHYEQYF.

This clone was picked up one time. In nucleotides, the CDR3 is TGTGCCAGCAGCATGGGACTAGCGGGAGGCCTGAACACCGGGGAGCTGTTTTTT. Protein product: CASSMGLAGGLNTGELFF. J is TRBJ2-2 and V is TRBV9; the match to TRBD2 covers 15 bases. This CDR3 is built from 18 residues. The J segment lost 1 base and the V segment lost 4 bases, leaving 5 bases of the junction unmatched. CDR1 is SGDLS and CDR2 is YYNGEE in the germline V gene.